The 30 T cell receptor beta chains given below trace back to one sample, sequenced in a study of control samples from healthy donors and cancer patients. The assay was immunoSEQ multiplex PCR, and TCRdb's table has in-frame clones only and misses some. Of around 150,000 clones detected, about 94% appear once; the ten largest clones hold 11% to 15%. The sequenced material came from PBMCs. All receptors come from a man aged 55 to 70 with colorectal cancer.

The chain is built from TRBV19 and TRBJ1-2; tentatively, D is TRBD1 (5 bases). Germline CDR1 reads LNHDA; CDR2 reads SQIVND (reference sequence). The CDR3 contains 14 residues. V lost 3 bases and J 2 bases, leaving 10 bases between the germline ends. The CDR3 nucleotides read TGTGCCAGTAGTATTGCGGGGGGAAACTATGGCTACACCTTC. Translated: CASSIAGGNYGYTF. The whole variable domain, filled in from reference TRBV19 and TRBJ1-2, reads DGGITQSPKYLFRKEGQNVTLSCEQNLNHDAMYWYRQDPGQGLRLIYYSQIVNDFQKGDIAEGYSVSREKKESFPLTVTSAQKNPTAFYLCASSIAGGNYGYTFGSGTRLTVV.

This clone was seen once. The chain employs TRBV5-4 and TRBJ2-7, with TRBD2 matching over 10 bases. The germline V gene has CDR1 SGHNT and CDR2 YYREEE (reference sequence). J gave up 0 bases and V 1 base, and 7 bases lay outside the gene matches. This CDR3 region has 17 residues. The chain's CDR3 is CASSLFSGGPSSYEQYF. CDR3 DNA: TGTGCCAGCAGCTTGTTTAGCGGGGGGCCAAGCTCCTACGAGCAGTACTTC.

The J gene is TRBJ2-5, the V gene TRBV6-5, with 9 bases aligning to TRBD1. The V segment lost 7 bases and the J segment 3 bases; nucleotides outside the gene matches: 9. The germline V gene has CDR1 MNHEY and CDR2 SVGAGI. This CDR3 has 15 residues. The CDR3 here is CASTLRGDREETQYF. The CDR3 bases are TGTGCCAGCACCCTAAGGGGGGACAGGGAAGAGACCCAGTACTTC.

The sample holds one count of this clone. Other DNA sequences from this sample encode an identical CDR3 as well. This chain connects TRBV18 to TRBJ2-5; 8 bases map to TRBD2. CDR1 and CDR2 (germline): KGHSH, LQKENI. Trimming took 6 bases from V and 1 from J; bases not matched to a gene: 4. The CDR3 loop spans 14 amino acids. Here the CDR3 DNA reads TGTGCCAGCTCGCCTACTAGCGGCCAAGAGACCCAGTACTTC. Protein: CASSPTSGQETQYF.

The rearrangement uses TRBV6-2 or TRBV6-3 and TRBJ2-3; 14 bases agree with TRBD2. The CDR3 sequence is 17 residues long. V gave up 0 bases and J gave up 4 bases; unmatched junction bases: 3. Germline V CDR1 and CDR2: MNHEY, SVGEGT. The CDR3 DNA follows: TGTGCCAGCAGTTACTCGACTAGCGGGGGGGCTTCAGATACGCAGTATTTT. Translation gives CASSYSTSGGASDTQYF.

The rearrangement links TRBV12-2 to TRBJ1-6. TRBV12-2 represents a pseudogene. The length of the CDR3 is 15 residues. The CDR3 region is CASRLGGNENSPLHF. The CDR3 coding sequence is TGTGCAAGTCGCTTGGGAGGGAACGAGAATTCACCCCTCCACTTT.

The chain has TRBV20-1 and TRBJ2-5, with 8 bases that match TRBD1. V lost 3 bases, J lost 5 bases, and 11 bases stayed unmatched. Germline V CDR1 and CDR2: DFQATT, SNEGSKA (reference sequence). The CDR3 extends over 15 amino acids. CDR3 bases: TGCAGTGCTAGTCCTCAGGGGGCCCGTGGGGAGACCCAGTACTTC. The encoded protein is CSASPQGARGETQYF.

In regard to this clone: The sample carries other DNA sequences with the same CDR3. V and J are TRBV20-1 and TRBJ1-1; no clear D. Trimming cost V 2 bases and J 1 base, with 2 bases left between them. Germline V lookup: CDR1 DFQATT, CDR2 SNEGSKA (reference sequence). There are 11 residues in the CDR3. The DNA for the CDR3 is TGCAGTGCTAGATGGAACACTGAAGCTTTCTTT. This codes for CSARWNTEAFF.

The DNA for the CDR3 is TGCGCCAGCAGACTTGGACAGGGCGCCTCCTACGAGCAGTACTTC. Translating gives CASRLGQGASYEQYF. This chain uses TRBV4-1 with TRBJ2-7, with 8 bases lining up with TRBD1. Trimming took 6 bases from V and 0 from J; bases not matched to a gene: 7. Germline V gene data show CDR1 as MGHRA and CDR2 as YSYEKL. The CDR3 covers 15 residues.

CDR3 DNA: TGTGCCAGTAGTATCTCCAGGGGGCACTACAATGAGCAGTTCTTC. Its protein is CASSISRGHYNEQFF. The chain recombines TRBV19 with TRBJ2-1; the match to TRBD1 covers 8 bases. The CDR3 sequence is 15 residues long. Germline CDR1 is LNHDA and CDR2 is SQIVND (reference sequence). Trimming removed 3 bases from V and 3 bases from J; junction bases left unmatched: 4.

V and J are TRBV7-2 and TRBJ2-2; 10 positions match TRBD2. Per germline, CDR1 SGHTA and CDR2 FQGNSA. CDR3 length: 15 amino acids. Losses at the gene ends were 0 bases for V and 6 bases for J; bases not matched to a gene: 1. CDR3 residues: CASSLASGGSGELFF. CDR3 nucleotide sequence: TGTGCCAGCAGCTTAGCTAGCGGGGGGTCCGGGGAGCTGTTTTTT.

This CDR3 reads CASSSGDRGNTEAFF. For the CDR3, the DNA is TGTGCCAGCAGCTCGGGCGACAGGGGGAACACTGAAGCTTTCTTT. The chain combines TRBV5-4 with TRBJ1-1; 8 bases match TRBD1. Germline-derived CDR1 and CDR2 are SGHNT and YYREEE (reference sequence). V dropped 3 bases and J dropped 1; count of bases not matched to a gene: 5. This CDR3 comprises 15 residues.

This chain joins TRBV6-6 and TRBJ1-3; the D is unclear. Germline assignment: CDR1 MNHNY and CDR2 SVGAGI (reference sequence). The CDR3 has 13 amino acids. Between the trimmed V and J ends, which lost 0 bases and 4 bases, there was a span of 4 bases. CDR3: CASSYSSGNTIYF. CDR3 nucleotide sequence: TGTGCCAGCAGTTACTCTTCAGGAAACACCATATATTTT.

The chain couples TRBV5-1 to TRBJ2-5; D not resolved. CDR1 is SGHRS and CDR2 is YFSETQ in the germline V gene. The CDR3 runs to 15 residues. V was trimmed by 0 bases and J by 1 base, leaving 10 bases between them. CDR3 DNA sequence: TGCGCCAGCAGCTTGGCGGGCCGCTCCCAAGAGACCCAGTACTTC. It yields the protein CASSLAGRSQETQYF.

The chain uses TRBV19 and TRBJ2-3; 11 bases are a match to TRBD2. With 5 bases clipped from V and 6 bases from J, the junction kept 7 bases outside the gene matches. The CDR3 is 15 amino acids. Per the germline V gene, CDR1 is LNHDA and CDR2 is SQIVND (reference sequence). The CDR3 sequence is CASSPLAGGGDTQYF. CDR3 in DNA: TGTGCCAGTAGTCCCCTAGCGGGGGGAGGGGATACGCAGTATTTT.

CDR3 region: CASSLEGGTGTEAFF. The CDR3 DNA reads as TGTGCCAGCAGCTTGGAGGGGGGGACGGGCACTGAAGCTTTCTTT. The gene calls are TRBV5-6 and TRBJ1-1, with D possibly TRBD1 on 6 matching bases. The CDR3 spans 15 residues. In germline, CDR1 is SGHDT, CDR2 YYEEEE. The ends were cut back, 0 bases at V and 4 bases at J, with 13 bases in the middle.

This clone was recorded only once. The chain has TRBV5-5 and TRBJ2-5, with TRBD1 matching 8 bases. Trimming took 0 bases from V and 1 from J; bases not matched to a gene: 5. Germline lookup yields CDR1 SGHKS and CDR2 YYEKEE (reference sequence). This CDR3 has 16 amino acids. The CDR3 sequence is CASSLAPTGGQETQYF. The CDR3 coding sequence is TGTGCCAGCAGCTTGGCACCCACAGGGGGCCAAGAGACCCAGTACTTC.

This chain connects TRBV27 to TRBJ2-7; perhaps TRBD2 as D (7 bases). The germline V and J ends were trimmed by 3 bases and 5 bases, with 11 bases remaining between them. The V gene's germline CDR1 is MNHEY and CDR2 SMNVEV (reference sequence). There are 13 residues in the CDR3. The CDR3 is CASSLGGLDEQYF. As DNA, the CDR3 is TGTGCCAGCAGTTTGGGGGGGCTCGACGAGCAGTACTTC.

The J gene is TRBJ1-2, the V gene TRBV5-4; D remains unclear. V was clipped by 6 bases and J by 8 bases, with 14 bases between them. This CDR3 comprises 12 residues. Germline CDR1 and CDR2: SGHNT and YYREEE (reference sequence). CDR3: CASTGLEVGYTF. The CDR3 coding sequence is TGTGCCAGCACCGGGCTAGAAGTAGGCTACACCTTC.

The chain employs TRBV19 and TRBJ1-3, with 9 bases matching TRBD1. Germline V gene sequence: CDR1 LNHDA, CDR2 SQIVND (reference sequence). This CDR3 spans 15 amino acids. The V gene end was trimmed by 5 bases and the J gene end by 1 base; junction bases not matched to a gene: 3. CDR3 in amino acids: CASSGTGWSGNTIYF. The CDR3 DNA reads TGTGCCAGTAGTGGGACAGGGTGGTCTGGAAACACCATATATTTT.

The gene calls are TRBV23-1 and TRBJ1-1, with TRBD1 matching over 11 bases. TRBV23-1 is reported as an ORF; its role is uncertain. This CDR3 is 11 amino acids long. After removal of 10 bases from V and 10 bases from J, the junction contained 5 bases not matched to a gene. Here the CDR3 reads CATGTGGAAFF. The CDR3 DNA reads TGCGCCACCGGGACAGGGGGAGCAGCTTTCTTT.

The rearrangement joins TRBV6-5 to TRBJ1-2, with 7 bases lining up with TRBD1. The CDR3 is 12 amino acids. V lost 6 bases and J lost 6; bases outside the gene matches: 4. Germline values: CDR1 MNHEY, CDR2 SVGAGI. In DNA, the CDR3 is TGTGCCAGCAGAGGGGGCACGGATGGCTACACCTTC. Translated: CASRGGTDGYTF.

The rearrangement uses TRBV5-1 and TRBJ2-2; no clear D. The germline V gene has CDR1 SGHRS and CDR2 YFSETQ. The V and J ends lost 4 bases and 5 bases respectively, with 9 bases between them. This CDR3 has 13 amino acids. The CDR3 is CASSVQSTGELFF. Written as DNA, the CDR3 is TGCGCCAGCAGCGTTCAGTCAACCGGGGAGCTGTTTTTT.

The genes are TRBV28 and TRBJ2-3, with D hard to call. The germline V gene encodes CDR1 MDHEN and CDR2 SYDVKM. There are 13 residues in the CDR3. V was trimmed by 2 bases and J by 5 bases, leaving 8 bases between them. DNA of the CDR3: TGTGCCAGCAGTTTAGGGTGGGGAGATACGCAGTATTTT. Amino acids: CASSLGWGDTQYF.

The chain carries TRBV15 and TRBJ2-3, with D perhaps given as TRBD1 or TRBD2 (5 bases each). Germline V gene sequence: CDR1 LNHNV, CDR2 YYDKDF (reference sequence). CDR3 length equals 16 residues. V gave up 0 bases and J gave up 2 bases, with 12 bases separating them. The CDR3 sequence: CATSREGAGATDTQYF. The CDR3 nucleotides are TGTGCCACCAGCAGAGAAGGGGCGGGTGCCACAGATACGCAGTATTTT.

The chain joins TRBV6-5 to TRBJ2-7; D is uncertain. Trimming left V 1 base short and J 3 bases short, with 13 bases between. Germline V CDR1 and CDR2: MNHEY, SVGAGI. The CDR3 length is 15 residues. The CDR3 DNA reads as TGTGCCAGCAGTTACTGGGCCGGAGCAATCTACGAGCAGTACTTC. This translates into CASSYWAGAIYEQYF.

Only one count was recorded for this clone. The DNA of the CDR3 is TGTGCCAGCAGTGAAGTGCAGGTCTACGAGCAGTACTTC. This translates into CASSEVQVYEQYF. This chain uses TRBV2 with TRBJ2-7; no reliable D call. The germline CDR1 and CDR2 sequences are SNHLY and FYNNEI. Trimming left V 1 base short and J 3 bases short, with 7 bases between. The CDR3 is made up of 13 amino acids.

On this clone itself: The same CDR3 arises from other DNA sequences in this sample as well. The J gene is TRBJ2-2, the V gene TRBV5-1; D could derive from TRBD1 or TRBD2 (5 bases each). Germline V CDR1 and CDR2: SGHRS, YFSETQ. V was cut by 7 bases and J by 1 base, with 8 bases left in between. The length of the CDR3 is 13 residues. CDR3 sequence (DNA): TGCGCCAGCGGGACGGGGAACACCGGGGAGCTGTTTTTT. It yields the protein CASGTGNTGELFF.

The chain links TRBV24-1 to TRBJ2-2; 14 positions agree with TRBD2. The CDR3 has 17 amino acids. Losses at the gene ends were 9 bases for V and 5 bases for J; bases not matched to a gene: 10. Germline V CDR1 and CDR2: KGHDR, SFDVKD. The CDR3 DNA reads TGTGCCACCCTCGGACTAGCGGGGGGCCAGGGAACCGGGGAGCTGTTTTTT. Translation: CATLGLAGGQGTGELFF.

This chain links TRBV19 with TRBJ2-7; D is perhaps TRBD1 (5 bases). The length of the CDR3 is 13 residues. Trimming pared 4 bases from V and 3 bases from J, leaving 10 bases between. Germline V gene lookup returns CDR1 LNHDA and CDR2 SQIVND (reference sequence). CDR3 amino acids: CASSRQGNYEQYF. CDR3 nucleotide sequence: TGTGCCAGTAGTAGGCAGGGTAACTACGAGCAGTACTTC.